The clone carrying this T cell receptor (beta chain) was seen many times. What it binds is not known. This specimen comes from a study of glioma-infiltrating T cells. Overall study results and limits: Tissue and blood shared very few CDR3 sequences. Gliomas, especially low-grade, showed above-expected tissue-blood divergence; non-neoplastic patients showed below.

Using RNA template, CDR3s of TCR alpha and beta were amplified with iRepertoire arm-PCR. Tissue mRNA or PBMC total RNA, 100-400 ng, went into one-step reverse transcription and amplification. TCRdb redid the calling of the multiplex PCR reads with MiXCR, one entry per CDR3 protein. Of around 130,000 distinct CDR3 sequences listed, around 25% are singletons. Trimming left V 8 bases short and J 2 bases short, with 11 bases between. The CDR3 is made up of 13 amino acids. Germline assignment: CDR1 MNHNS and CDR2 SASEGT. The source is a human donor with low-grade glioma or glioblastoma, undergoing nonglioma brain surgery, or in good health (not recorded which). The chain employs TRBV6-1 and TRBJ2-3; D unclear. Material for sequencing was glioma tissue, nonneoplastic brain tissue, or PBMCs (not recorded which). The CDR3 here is CASLDVITDTQYF. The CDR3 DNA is TGTGCCAGCCTCGACGTAATCACAGATACGCAGTATTTT.